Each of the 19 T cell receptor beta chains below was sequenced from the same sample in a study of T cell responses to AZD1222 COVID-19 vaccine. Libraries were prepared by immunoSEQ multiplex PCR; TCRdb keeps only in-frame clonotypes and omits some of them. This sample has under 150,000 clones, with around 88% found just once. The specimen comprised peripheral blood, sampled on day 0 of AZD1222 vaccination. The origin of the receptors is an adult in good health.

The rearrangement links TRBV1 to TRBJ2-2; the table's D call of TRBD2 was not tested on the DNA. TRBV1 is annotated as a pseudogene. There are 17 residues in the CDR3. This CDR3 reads CTSSPTNTFANTGELFF. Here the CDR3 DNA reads TGCACCAGCAGCCCGACTAACACTTTCGCGAACACCGGGGAGCTGTTTTTT.

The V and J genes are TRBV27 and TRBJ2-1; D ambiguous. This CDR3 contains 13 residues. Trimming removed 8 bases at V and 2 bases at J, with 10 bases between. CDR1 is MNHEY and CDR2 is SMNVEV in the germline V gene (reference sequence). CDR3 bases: TGTGCCAGCCGGACGACCGCCTACAATGAGCAGTTCTTC. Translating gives CASRTTAYNEQFF.

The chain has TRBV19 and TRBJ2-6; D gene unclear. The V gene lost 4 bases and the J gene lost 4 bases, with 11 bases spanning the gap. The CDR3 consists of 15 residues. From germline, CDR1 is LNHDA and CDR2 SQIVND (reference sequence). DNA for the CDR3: TGTGCCAGTAGTAGGGCGGCCACCGGGGCCAACGTCCTGACTTTC. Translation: CASSRAATGANVLTF.

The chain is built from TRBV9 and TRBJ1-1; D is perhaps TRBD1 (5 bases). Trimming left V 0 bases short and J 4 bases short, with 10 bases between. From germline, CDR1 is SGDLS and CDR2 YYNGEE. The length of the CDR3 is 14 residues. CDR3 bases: TGTGCCAGCAGCGTAGCTGGGAGGGGCACTGAAGCTTTCTTT. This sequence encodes CASSVAGRGTEAFF.

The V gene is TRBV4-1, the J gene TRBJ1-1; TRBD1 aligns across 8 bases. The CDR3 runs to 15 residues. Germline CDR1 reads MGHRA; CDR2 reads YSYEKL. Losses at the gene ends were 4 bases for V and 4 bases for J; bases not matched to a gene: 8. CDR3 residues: CASSLYRGAGTEAFF. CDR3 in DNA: TGCGCCAGCAGCCTCTACAGGGGGGCAGGCACTGAAGCTTTCTTT.

CDR3 sequence (DNA): TGTGCCAGCAGCTTAGTAGGGGGAAACTATGGCTACACCTTC. Protein sequence: CASSLVGGNYGYTF. The chain recombines TRBV7-3 with TRBJ1-2, with a weak D call TRBD1 (6 bases). This CDR3 comprises 14 residues. Germline loops: CDR1 SGHTA, CDR2 FQGTGA. The V gene lost 2 bases and the J gene lost 2 bases, with 9 bases spanning the gap.

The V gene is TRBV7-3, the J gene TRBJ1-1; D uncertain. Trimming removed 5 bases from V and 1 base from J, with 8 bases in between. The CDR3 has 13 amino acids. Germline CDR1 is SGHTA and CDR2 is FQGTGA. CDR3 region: CASSVSRNTEAFF. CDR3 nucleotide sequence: TGTGCCAGCAGCGTCAGCAGGAACACTGAAGCTTTCTTT.

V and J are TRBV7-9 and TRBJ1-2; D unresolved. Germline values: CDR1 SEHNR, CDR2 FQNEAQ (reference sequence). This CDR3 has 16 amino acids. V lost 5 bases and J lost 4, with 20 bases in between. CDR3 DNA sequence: TGTGCCAGCAGCCCTACCTCCGGGTCGGCCGTCTATGGCTACACCTTC. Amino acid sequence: CASSPTSGSAVYGYTF.

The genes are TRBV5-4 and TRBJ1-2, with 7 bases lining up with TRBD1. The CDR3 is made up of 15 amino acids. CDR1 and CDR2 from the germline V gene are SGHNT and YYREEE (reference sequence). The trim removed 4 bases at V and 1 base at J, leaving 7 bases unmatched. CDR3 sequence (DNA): TGTGCCAGCAGCGGGGCACAGGGGCTTAACTATGGCTACACCTTC. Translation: CASSGAQGLNYGYTF.

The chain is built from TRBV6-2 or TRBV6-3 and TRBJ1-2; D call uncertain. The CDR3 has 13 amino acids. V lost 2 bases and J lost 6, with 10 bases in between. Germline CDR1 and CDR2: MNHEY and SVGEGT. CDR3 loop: CASSYPWENGYTF. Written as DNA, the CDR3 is TGTGCCAGCAGTTACCCTTGGGAAAATGGCTACACCTTC.

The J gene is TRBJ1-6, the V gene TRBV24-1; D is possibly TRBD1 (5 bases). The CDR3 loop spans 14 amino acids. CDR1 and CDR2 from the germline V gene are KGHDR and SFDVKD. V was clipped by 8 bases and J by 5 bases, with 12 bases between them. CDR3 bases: TGTGCCACCAACGGGGGACCCCATAATTCACCCCTCCACTTT. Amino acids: CATNGGPHNSPLHF.

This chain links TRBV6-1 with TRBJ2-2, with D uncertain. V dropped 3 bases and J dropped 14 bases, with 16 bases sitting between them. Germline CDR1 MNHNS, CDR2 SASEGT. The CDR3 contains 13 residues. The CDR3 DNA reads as TGTGCCAGCAGTGATCCCCTCATGGCTGGTCTGTTTTTT. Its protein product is CASSDPLMAGLFF.

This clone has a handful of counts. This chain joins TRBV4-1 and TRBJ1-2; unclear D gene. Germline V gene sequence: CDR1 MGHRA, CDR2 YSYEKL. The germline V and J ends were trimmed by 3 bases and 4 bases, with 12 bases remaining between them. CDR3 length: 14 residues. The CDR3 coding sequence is TGCGCCAGCAGCCACGGACGCCTCCTCTATGGCTACACCTTC. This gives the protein CASSHGRLLYGYTF.

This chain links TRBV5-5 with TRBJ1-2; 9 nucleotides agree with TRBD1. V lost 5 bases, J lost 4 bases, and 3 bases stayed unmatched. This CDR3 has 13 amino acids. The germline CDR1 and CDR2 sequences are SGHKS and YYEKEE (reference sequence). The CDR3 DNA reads TGTGCCAGCAGTCGACAGGGGGGCTATGGCTACACCTTC. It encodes CASSRQGGYGYTF.

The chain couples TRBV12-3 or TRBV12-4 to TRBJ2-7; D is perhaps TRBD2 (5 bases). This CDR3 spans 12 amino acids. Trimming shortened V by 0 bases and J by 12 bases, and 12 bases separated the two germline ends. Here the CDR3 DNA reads TGTGCCAGCAGTTTAGCCGCGGGTTCGCCGTACTTC. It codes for CASSLAAGSPYF.

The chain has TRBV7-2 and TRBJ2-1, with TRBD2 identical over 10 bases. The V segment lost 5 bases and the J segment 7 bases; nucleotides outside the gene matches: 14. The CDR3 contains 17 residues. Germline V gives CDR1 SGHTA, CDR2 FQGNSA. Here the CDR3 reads CASSLTLAGGRWNEQFF. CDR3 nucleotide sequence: TGTGCCAGCAGCCTAACCTTAGCGGGAGGTAGGTGGAATGAGCAGTTCTTC.

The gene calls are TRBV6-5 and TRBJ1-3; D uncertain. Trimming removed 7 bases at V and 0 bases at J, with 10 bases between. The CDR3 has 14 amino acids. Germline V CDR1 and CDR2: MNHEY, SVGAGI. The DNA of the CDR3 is TGTGCCAGCATCCCAAGAAGCTCTGGAAACACCATATATTTT. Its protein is CASIPRSSGNTIYF.

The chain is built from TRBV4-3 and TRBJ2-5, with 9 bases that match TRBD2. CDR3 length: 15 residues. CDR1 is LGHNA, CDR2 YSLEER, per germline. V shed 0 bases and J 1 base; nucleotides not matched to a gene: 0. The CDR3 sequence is CASSQERGGQETQYF. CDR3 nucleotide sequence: TGCGCCAGCAGCCAAGAGCGGGGGGGCCAAGAGACCCAGTACTTC.

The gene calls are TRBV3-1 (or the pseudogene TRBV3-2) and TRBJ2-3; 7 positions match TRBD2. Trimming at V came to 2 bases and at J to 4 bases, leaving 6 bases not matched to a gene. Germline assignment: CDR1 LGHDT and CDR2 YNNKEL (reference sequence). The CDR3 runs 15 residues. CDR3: CASSQKTSRADTQYF. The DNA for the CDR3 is TGTGCCAGCAGCCAAAAGACTAGCAGGGCAGATACGCAGTATTTT.